The 8 T cell receptor beta chains below were found in one sample sequenced in a study of shared clonotypes between healthy human individuals. Profiled with immunoSEQ multiplex PCR; TCRdb holds only in-frame clones, not every one. The sample carries 2 million to 2.5 million clones, approximately 95% recorded once. Specimen: naive CD4+ T cells from PBMCs. Subset reported: CD45RA+ positively selected. Receptor source: a man younger than 30 in good health. Some clones in this sample may be carry-over from other donors' samples.

V and J are TRBV10-3 and TRBJ2-2; no definite D call. Between the trimmed V and J ends, which lost 4 bases and 0 bases, there was a span of 12 bases. CDR3 length equals 16 residues. The V gene's germline CDR1 is ENHRY and CDR2 SYGVKD. CDR3 loop: CAISVHSVTNTGELFF. CDR3 coding DNA: TGTGCCATCAGTGTTCACTCCGTCACGAACACCGGGGAGCTGTTTTTT.

The genes are TRBV6-5 and TRBJ1-2; D possibly corresponds to TRBD1 (5 bases). The germline gives CDR1 MNHEY, CDR2 SVGAGI. The V and J ends lost 6 bases and 0 bases respectively, with 11 bases between them. The CDR3 runs to 14 residues. The CDR3 DNA sequence: TGTGCCAGCAGCAGGGACGGCTCTAACTATGGCTACACCTTC. Encoded protein: CASSRDGSNYGYTF.

The V gene is TRBV11-2, the J gene TRBJ1-1; the D gene is possibly TRBD1 (5 bases). The CDR3 has 13 amino acids. The germline V gene encodes CDR1 SGHAT and CDR2 FQNNGV. V was cut by 4 bases and J by 4 bases, with 10 bases left in between. CDR3 DNA sequence: TGTGCCAGCAGCTCGGCCGGGGGCACTGAAGCTTTCTTT. Residues: CASSSAGGTEAFF.

This clone was picked up a small number of times. CDR3 sequence reads: CASMQTGLSWELFF. The CDR3 DNA sequence: TGTGCCAGCATGCAGACAGGGCTAAGTTGGGAGCTGTTTTTT. The chain links TRBV2 to TRBJ2-2; 7 bases fit TRBD1. CDR3 size: 14 residues. Germline CDR1 SNHLY, CDR2 FYNNEI. The V segment lost 7 bases and the J segment 9 bases; nucleotides outside the gene matches: 11.

The CDR3 loop reads CASSLDLLRGPGEKLFF. The CDR3 DNA follows: TGTGCCAGCAGCTTAGATCTTTTGCGGGGTCCCGGCGAAAAACTGTTTTTT. The V gene is TRBV11-2, the J gene TRBJ1-4; D is unclear. V lost 0 bases, J lost 8 bases, and 19 bases lay in between. Germline lookup yields CDR1 SGHAT and CDR2 FQNNGV. This CDR3 is built from 17 residues.

The rearrangement links TRBV4-2 to TRBJ2-7; 8 positions match TRBD2. The CDR3 contains 16 residues. V dropped 4 bases and J dropped 0; count of bases not matched to a gene: 8. Germline V gives CDR1 LGHNA, CDR2 YNFKEQ. The CDR3 DNA reads as TGTGCCAGCAGCCCCAAGGCTAGCGGGTCCTCCTACGAGCAGTACTTC. It translates to CASSPKASGSSYEQYF.

V is TRBV18 and J is TRBJ2-1, with 9 bases fitting TRBD1. Per the germline V gene, CDR1 is KGHSH and CDR2 is LQKENI. With 6 bases clipped from V and 4 bases from J, the junction kept 4 bases outside the gene matches. The CDR3 is 14 residues long. CDR3 region: CASSPGQGYNEQFF. CDR3 sequence (DNA): TGTGCCAGCTCTCCGGGACAGGGATACAATGAGCAGTTCTTC.

The V and J genes are TRBV29-1 and TRBJ1-2; 10 bases fit TRBD1. The trim removed 0 bases at V and 4 bases at J, leaving 8 bases unmatched. CDR1 SQVTM and CDR2 ANQGSEA come from the germline V gene. The CDR3 runs 16 residues. This CDR3 reads CSVEDRGTGASYGYTF. The CDR3 DNA reads TGCAGCGTTGAAGATAGGGGGACAGGGGCCTCCTATGGCTACACCTTC.